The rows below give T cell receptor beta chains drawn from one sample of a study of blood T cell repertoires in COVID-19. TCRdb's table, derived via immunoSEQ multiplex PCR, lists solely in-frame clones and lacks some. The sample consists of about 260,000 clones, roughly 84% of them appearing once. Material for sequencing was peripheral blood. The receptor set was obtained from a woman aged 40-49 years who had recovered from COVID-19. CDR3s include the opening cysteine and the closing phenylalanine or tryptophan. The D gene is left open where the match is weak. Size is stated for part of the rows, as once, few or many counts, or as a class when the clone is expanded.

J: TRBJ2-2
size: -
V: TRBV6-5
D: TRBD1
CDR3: CATFQGAIPGELFF
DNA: TGTGCCACATTCCAGGGGGCTATCCCCGGGGAGCTGTTTTTT

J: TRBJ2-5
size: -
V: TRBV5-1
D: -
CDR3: CASSPTTGQETQYF
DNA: TGCGCCAGCAGCCCGACGACAGGCCAAGAGACCCAGTACTTC

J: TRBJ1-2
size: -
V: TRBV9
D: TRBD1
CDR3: CASTRDSTMDGYTF
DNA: TGTGCCAGCACCCGGGACAGCACAATGGATGGCTACACCTTC

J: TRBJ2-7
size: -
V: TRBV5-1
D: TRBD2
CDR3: CASSLLAGSDEQYF
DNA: TGCGCCAGCAGCTTGTTAGCGGGTAGCGACGAGCAGTACTTC

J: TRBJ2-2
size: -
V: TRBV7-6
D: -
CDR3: CASTLGELFF
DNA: TGTGCCAGCACCCTCGGGGAGCTGTTTTTT

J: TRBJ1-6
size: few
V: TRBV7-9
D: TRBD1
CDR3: CASGGQGAYNSPLHF
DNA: TGTGCCAGCGGAGGACAGGGGGCTTATAATTCACCCCTCCACTTT

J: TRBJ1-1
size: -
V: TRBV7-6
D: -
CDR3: CASSLSLVTEAFF
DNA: TGTGCCAGCAGCTTAAGTCTAGTCACTGAAGCTTTCTTT

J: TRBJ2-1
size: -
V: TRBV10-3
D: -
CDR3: CAISESSAPSRGNNEQFF
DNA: TGTGCCATCAGTGAGTCGAGTGCTCCCTCCCGGGGAAACAATGAGCAGTTCTTC

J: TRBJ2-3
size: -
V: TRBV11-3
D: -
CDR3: CASSSGETDTQYF
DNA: TGTGCCAGCAGCTCGGGGGAGACAGATACGCAGTATTTT

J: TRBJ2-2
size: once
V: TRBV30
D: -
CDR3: CAWRHRNTGELFF
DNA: TGTGCCTGGCGGCACAGGAACACCGGGGAGCTGTTTTTT

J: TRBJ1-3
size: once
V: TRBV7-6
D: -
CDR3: CASSPIVSSGNTIYF
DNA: TGTGCCAGCAGCCCTATTGTCTCCTCTGGAAACACCATATATTTT

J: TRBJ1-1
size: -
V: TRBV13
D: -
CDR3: CASSFGGGGDGTEAFF
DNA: TGTGCCAGCAGCTTCGGCGGAGGGGGGGATGGCACTGAAGCTTTCTTT

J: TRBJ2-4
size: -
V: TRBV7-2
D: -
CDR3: CASSFKELAKNIQYF
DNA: TGTGCCAGCAGCTTTAAGGAGTTGGCCAAAAACATTCAGTACTTC

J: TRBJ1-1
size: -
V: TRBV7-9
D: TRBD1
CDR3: CASSFRQGGTEAFF
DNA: TGTGCCAGCAGCTTTAGACAGGGCGGCACTGAAGCTTTCTTT